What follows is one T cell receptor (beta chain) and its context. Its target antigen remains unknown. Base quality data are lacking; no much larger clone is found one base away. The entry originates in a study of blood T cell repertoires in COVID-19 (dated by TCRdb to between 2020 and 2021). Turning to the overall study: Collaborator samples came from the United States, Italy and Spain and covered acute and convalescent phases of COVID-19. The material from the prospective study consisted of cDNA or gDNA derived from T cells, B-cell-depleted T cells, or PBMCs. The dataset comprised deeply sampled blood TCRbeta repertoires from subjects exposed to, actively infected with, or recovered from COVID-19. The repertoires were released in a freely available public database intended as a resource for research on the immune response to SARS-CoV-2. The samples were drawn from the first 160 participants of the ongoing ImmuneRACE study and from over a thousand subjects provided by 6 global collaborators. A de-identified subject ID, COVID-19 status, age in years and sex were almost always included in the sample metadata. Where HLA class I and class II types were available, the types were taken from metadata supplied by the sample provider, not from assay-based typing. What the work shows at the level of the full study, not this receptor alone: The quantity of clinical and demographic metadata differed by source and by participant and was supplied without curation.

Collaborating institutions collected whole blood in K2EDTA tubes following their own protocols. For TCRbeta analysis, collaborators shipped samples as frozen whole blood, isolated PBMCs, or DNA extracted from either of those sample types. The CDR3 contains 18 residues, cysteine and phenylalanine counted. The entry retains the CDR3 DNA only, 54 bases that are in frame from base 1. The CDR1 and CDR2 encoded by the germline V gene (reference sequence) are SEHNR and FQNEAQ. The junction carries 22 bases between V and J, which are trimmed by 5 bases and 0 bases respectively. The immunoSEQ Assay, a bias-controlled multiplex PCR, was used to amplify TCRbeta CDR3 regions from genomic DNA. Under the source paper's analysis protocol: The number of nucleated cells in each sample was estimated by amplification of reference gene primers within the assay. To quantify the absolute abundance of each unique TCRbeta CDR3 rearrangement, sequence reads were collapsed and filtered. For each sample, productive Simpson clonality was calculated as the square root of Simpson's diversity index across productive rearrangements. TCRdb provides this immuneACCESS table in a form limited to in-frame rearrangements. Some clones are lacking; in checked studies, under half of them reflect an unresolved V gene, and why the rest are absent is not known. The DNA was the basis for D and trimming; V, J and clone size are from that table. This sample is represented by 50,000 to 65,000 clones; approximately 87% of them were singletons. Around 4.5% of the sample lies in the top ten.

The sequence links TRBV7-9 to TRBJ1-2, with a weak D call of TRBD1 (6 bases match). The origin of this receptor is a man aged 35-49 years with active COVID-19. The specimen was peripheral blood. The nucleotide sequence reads TGTGCCAGCAGCCCTTCGGGAAACCGGACAGCTACTAACTATGGCTACACCTTC. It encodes CASSPSGNRTATNYGYTF.